This passage covers 2 T cell receptor beta chains from one sample sequenced in a study of T cells after yellow fever vaccination (dated by TCRdb to about 2019). Library method: 5' RACE. Sequenced using an Illumina NovaSeq 6000. TCRdb reran the public reads through fastp at Q25 and MiXCR, keeping productive beta chains. CDR3 protein sequences are deduplicated, and each keeps its most common genes and DNA. The sample contains nearly 300,000 distinct CDR3 sequences, 8.7% of them found a single time. The ten biggest clones cover 3% to 4% of the sample. Sample treatment or condition, as interpreted from the label and publication: live attenuated yellow fever vaccine strain. The source was CD4+ T cells sorted from PBMCs, collected 5 days after the yellow fever booster vaccination. The receptors were sampled from a man aged 18 to 29 who received the YFV17D yellow fever vaccine.

This clonotype was recorded many times. The chain employs TRBV15 and TRBJ2-4; possible D gene TRBD2, 6 bases. The CDR3 totals 18 residues. Trimming shortened V by 0 bases and J by 2 bases, and 17 bases separated the two germline ends. The V gene's germline CDR1 is LNHNV and CDR2 YYDKDF (reference sequence). The CDR3 sequence is CATSRDFSTSLTKNIQYF. The CDR3 DNA reads as TGTGCCACCAGCAGAGATTTCTCAACTAGCTTGACCAAAAACATTCAGTACTTC.

This clonotype turned up a few times. This sequence joins TRBV20-1 and TRBJ2-7, with 9 bases lining up with TRBD2. The CDR3 length is 13 residues. Germline V gene data show CDR1 as DFQATT and CDR2 as SNEGSKA (reference sequence). V was clipped by 6 bases and J by 9 bases; unmatched bases: 12. The CDR3 DNA is TGCAGTGCCCAACTTCGCGGGGGGGATAGGCAGTACGTC. Translation gives CSAQLRGGDRQYV.